The next 12 T cell receptor beta chains were all read from a single sample in a study of blood T cell repertoires in COVID-19. The table came from immunoSEQ multiplex PCR; TCRdb's copy has only in-frame clones and leaves some out. This repertoire shows 110,000 or so clones, about 90% found once; its top ten account for roughly 7.9%. Sequenced: peripheral blood. The source of these receptors is a man between 65 and 85 years old who had recovered from COVID-19.

CDR3 region: CASSGNRGLGNTIYF. CDR3 in DNA: TGTGCCAGCAGTGGGAACAGGGGGTTAGGAAACACCATATATTTT. V is TRBV2 and J is TRBJ1-3, with 8 positions matching TRBD1. The germline V gene has CDR1 SNHLY and CDR2 FYNNEI. J gave up 4 bases and V 4 bases, and 6 bases lay outside the gene matches. This CDR3 region has 15 residues.

This rearrangement joins TRBV7-3 to TRBJ2-2; the match to TRBD2 covers 7 bases. Trimming cost V 5 bases and J 3 bases; bases outside gene matches: 6. This CDR3 spans 15 amino acids. Germline V gene data show CDR1 as SGHTA and CDR2 as FQGTGA. CDR3 loop: CASSHGGDYTGELFF. The CDR3 coding sequence is TGTGCCAGCAGCCATGGGGGGGATTACACCGGGGAGCTGTTTTTT.

This chain connects TRBV6-5 to TRBJ1-2, with 9 nucleotides matching TRBD1. V lost 6 bases to trimming and J lost 8 bases; unmatched junction nucleotides: 10. Germline V gene lookup returns CDR1 MNHEY and CDR2 SVGAGI. This CDR3 has 14 residues. The CDR3 protein is CASRGGDRAGGYTF. For the CDR3, the DNA is TGTGCCAGCAGGGGAGGGGACAGGGCGGGCGGCTACACCTTC.

This sequence joins TRBV28 and TRBJ1-3; tentatively, D is TRBD1 (6 bases). This CDR3 has 16 amino acids. Between the trimmed V and J ends, which lost 7 bases and 0 bases, there was a span of 16 bases. CDR1 and CDR2 from the germline V gene are MDHEN and SYDVKM. The CDR3 protein is CASNRVRGLSGNTIYF. CDR3 sequence (DNA): TGTGCCAGCAACCGAGTCAGGGGCCTCTCTGGAAACACCATATATTTT.

The V and J genes are TRBV7-9 and TRBJ2-2; 7 bases line up with TRBD1. The germline V gene has CDR1 SEHNR and CDR2 FQNEAQ (reference sequence). The CDR3 runs 14 residues. V was clipped by 10 bases and J by 2 bases; unmatched bases: 7. CDR3: CANRQGANTGELFF. CDR3 sequence (DNA): TGTGCCAACAGACAGGGCGCAAACACCGGGGAGCTGTTTTTT. Using reference TRBV7-9 and TRBJ2-2 for the parts outside the CDR3, the full variable domain is DTGVSQNPRHKITKRGQNVTFRCDPISEHNRLYWYRQTLGQGPEFLTYFQNEAQLEKSRLLSDRFSAERPKGSFSTLEIQRTEQGDSAMYLCANRQGANTGELFFGEGSRLTVL.

With regard to this clone: Different DNA sequences within this sample yield the same CDR3. This rearrangement joins TRBV27 to TRBJ1-3, with D unclear. CDR1 is MNHEY and CDR2 is SMNVEV in the germline V gene (reference sequence). The germline V and J ends were trimmed by 5 bases and 0 bases, with 8 bases remaining between them. This CDR3 contains 14 residues. The CDR3 sequence is CASSTGNSGNTIYF. Written as DNA, the CDR3 is TGTGCCAGCAGTACGGGAAACTCTGGAAACACCATATATTTT.

The genes are TRBV3-1 (or the pseudogene TRBV3-2) and TRBJ2-3, with TRBD2 matching 8 bases. The CDR3 covers 14 residues. Germline trimming cut 8 bases from V and 4 bases from J; bases unmatched to any gene: 8. In germline, CDR1 is LGHDT, CDR2 YNNKEL (reference sequence). CDR3 coding DNA: TGTGCCAGCGCCCAACCGGGGGGGTCAGATACGCAGTATTTT. Translation gives CASAQPGGSDTQYF.

The chain recombines TRBV7-9 with TRBJ1-1; no clear D gene. V lost 2 bases, J lost 3 bases, and 7 bases lay in between. The CDR3 contains 13 residues. Germline CDR1 reads SEHNR; CDR2 reads FQNEAQ (reference sequence). CDR3 nucleotides: TGTGCCAGCAGCTTAAATCGGGACACTGAAGCTTTCTTT. It is translated as CASSLNRDTEAFF. Filled out from reference TRBV7-9 and TRBJ1-1, the complete variable domain reads DTGVSQNPRHKITKRGQNVTFRCDPISEHNRLYWYRQTLGQGPEFLTYFQNEAQLEKSRLLSDRFSAERPKGSFSTLEIQRTEQGDSAMYLCASSLNRDTEAFFGQGTRLTVV.

The chain couples TRBV4-3 to TRBJ2-1; 9 bases line up with TRBD1. V lost 1 base, J lost 4 bases, and 5 bases stayed unmatched. The germline CDR1 and CDR2 sequences are LGHNA and YSLEER. The CDR3 spans 16 residues. CDR3 in DNA: TGCGCCAGCAGCCAAGCACCCGGGACAGGGTACAATGAGCAGTTCTTC. It specifies CASSQAPGTGYNEQFF.

The chain recombines TRBV10-3 with TRBJ2-2; maybe TRBD1 (6 bases). The CDR3 runs 18 residues. Germline V gene lookup returns CDR1 ENHRY and CDR2 SYGVKD. V was pared by 2 bases and J by 0 bases, with 16 bases between. Here the CDR3 DNA reads TGTGCCATCAGTGAGGGGATGACAGGATACGCGAACACCGGGGAGCTGTTTTTT. This gives the protein CAISEGMTGYANTGELFF.

The gene calls are TRBV2 and TRBJ1-3; D remains ambiguous. This CDR3 is 17 amino acids long. V was pared by 1 base and J by 2 bases, with 15 bases between. Per germline, CDR1 SNHLY and CDR2 FYNNEI. Here the CDR3 reads CASSEVRTHRPGNTIYF. CDR3 sequence (DNA): TGTGCCAGCAGTGAAGTCAGAACGCATCGCCCTGGAAACACCATATATTTT.

V and J are TRBV7-6 and TRBJ2-5, with 7 positions matching TRBD1. Germline V gene data show CDR1 as SGHVS and CDR2 as FNYEAQ. The V segment lost 5 bases and the J segment 4 bases; nucleotides outside the gene matches: 4. The CDR3 consists of 13 residues. The CDR3 reads CASSPGQVETQYF. The CDR3 coding sequence is TGTGCCAGCAGCCCAGGACAGGTAGAGACCCAGTACTTC.